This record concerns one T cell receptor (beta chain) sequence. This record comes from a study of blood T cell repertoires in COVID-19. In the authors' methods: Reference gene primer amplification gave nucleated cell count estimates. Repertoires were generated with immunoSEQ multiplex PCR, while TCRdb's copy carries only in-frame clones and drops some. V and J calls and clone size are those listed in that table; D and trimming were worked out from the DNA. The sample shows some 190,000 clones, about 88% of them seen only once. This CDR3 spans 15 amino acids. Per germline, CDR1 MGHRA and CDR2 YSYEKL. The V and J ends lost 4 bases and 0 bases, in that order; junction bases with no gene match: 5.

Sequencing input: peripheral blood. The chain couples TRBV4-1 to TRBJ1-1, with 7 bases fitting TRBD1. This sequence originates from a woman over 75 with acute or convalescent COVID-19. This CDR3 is CASSRQGNMNTEAFF. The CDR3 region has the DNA TGCGCCAGCAGCCGACAGGGTAACATGAACACTGAAGCTTTCTTT.